This is a list of T cell receptor beta chains from one sample in a study of control samples from healthy donors and cancer patients. Only in-frame clones appear in the TCRdb table, and some are missing; sequencing was by immunoSEQ multiplex PCR. The table has 150,000 to 200,000 clones, around nine tenths seen once. The source material was blood. These receptors were obtained from a man aged 25 to 45 in good health. Each CDR3 is given with its conserved first and last residue. Each record gives: J gene, clone size, CDR3 length, V gene, D gene, CDR3 DNA, CDR3 protein. The D gene is left open where the match is weak. Only part of the rows carry a size: once, few, many, or a class if the clone is expanded.

>TRBJ2-3|-|16|TRBV12-5|TRBD1
TGTGCTAGTGGTTTGGGGACAGGGTTTAGCACAGATACGCAGTATTTT
CASGLGTGFSTDTQYF
>TRBJ1-1|-|15|TRBV5-1|-
TGCGCCAGCAGCTTGGTGCCAGGGGTGAACACTGAAGCTTTCTTT
CASSLVPGVNTEAFF
>TRBJ2-7|-|13|TRBV24-1|-
TGTGCCACCGCTGGGACGGAGTCCTACGAGCAGTACTTC
CATAGTESYEQYF
>TRBJ1-1|-|15|TRBV7-6|-
TGTGCCAGCAGCTTACACCCCCGGGGGGACACTGAAGCTTTCTTT
CASSLHPRGDTEAFF
>TRBJ2-1|once|15|TRBV10-2|TRBD1
TGCGCCAGCAGTGTGCCGGGACAGGGGAAGAATGAGCAGTTCTTC
CASSVPGQGKNEQFF
>TRBJ2-2|-|17|TRBV27|-
TGTGCCAGCAGTTCTTTCAGTAACAGGGGGAGGGCCGGGGAGCTGTTTTTT
CASSSFSNRGRAGELFF
>TRBJ2-2|-|15|TRBV6-5|-
TGTGCCAGCAGTTATTTACAGGGGAACACCGGGGAGCTGTTTTTT
CASSYLQGNTGELFF
>TRBJ1-1|few|12|TRBV28|-
TGTGCCAGCAGGACAGGAACCCCTGAAGCTTTCTTT
CASRTGTPEAFF
>TRBJ2-1|-|15|TRBV7-3|-
TGTGCCAGCAGCTTAACTCTGAGCTCCTACAATGAGCAGTTCTTC
CASSLTLSSYNEQFF
>TRBJ2-3|-|11|TRBV27|TRBD2
TGTGCCAGCAAGCTAGCGGGTTCGCAGTATTTT
CASKLAGSQYF
>TRBJ2-1|-|15|TRBV19|TRBD2
TGTGCCAGTAGTAAGGGGCTAGCGGCTTACAATGAGCAGTTCTTC
CASSKGLAAYNEQFF
>TRBJ1-4|-|15|TRBV5-1|-
TGCGCCAGCAGCTCTTCGACAGGAGCTAATGAAAAACTGTTTTTT
CASSSSTGANEKLFF
>TRBJ2-2|-|13|TRBV29-1|-
TGCAGCGCCCTGGGGGGTAGAACCGGGGAGCTGTTTTTT
CSALGGRTGELFF
>TRBJ2-7|-|13|TRBV27|-
TGTGCCAGCAGTTTGGGGAACTCCTACGAGCAGTACTTC
CASSLGNSYEQYF
>TRBJ1-4|-|15|TRBV19|-
TGTGCCAGTAGGACGGACCCGGCAACTAATGAAAAACTGTTTTTT
CASRTDPATNEKLFF
>TRBJ1-2|-|13|TRBV18|-
TGTGCCAGCTCACCCGGGAGAAACTATGGCTACACCTTC
CASSPGRNYGYTF
>TRBJ2-1|-|12|TRBV30|-
TGTGCCTGGAGTCCTAATTACAATGAGCAGTTCTTC
CAWSPNYNEQFF
>TRBJ1-6|few|16|TRBV27|-
TGTGCCAGCAGTTTTCGAACAGGGTTAAGAAATTCACCCCTCCACTTT
CASSFRTGLRNSPLHF
>TRBJ2-7|once|14|TRBV6-5|-
TGTGCCAGCAGATCTAGCTCGGCCTCCTACGAGCAGTACTTC
CASRSSSASYEQYF
>TRBJ1-6|few|14|TRBV27|TRBD1
TGTGCCAGCAGTCCCGACAGGGTAGGGTCACCCCTCCACTTT
CASSPDRVGSPLHF
>TRBJ1-2|-|12|TRBV30|-
TGTGCCTGGACCGGGACATATTATGGCTACACCTTC
CAWTGTYYGYTF
>TRBJ2-3|-|17|TRBV18|TRBD2
TGTGCCAGCTCACCAGGGACTAGCGGAAAAAAGACAGATACGCAGTATTTT
CASSPGTSGKKTDTQYF